This T cell receptor beta chain originates from a study of T cell changes during pregnancy in multiple sclerosis. The method was immunoSEQ multiplex PCR; TCRdb's version includes in-frame clones alone and lacks a portion of them. The repertoire holds some 33,000 clones, with 91% as singletons. The CDR3 spans 14 residues. Deletions cut 2 bases from V and 2 bases from J, with 10 bases between. Germline lookup yields CDR1 SNHLY and CDR2 FYNNEI. This specimen consisted of CD8+ T cells from peripheral blood mononuclear cells, obtained in the second trimester of pregnancy. The rearrangement links TRBV2 to TRBJ2-7; tentative D call: TRBD1 (5 bases). This clonotype was sampled from a female donor in good health, enrolled as a control in a pregnancy study. Here the CDR3 reads CASSESDSPYEQYF. CDR3 sequence (DNA): TGTGCCAGCAGTGAAAGTGACAGTCCCTACGAGCAGTACTTC.